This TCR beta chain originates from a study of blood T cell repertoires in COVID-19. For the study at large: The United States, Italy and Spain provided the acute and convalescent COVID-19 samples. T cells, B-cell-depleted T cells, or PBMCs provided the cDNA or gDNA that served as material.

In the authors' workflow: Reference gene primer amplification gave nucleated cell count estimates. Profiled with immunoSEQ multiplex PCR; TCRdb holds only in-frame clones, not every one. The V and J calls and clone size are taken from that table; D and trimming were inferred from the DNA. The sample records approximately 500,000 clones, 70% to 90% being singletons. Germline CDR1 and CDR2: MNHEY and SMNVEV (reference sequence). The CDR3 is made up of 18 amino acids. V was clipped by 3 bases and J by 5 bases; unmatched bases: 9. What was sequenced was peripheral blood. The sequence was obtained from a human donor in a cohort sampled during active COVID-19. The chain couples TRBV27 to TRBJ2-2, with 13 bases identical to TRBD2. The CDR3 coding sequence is TGTGCCAGCAGTTTTACCACCCCGGGACTAGCGGGAACCGGGGAGCTGTTTTTT. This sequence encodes CASSFTTPGLAGTGELFF.